This TCR beta chain came from a study of graft-versus-host responses after intestinal transplantation listed by TCRdb under 2021. In the study overall: The transplants that recipients received were multivisceral, liver-intestinal, or isolated intestinal. Donor T cell macrochimerism was defined as a peak of at least 4% donor T cells among recipient peripheral blood mononuclear cells. Samples from a few later patients were sequenced in-house on an Illumina MiSeq with MiXCR processing rather than by the commercial service. All recipients received anti-thymocyte globulin induction followed by maintenance tacrolimus and steroids for roughly 3 years. The cohort enrolled 20 to 30 intestinal transplant recipients, one of whom was a retransplant, and a few patients without pretransplant specimens were excluded. Alloreactive clones were identified by sequencing pre-transplant mixed lymphocyte reaction products and comparing them with unstimulated pre-transplant donor and recipient T cells. Bulk TCR-beta CDR3 sequencing was used to track graft-versus-host and host-versus-graft alloreactive T cell clones in the graft, circulation and bone marrow after intestinal transplantation. General findings and caveats noted by the study authors: Early after transplant, peak levels of circulating GvH clones were associated with declines in HvG clones. GvH clones were found in recipient bone marrow, and some of the GvH clones appeared earlier in ileal mucosa or blood, which is consistent with an intestinal mucosal origin. Patients with donor T cell macrochimerism had high GvH to HvG T cell clonal ratios in their allografts. The conclusions were limited by the relatively low number and heterogeneity of the intestinal transplant patients.

Libraries were made using the immunoSEQ multiplex PCR assay. For most patients, genomic DNA was isolated with the Qiagen DNeasy Blood and Tissue Kit and shipped frozen to Adaptive Biotechnologies for TCR sequencing. Adaptive Biotechnologies carried out high-throughput TCR-beta CDR3 sequencing of genomic DNA for most patients. The published analysis was carried out like this. TCR sequencing data for 18 patients were retrieved from Adaptive's ImmunoSEQ software; three other patients were processed with MiXCR and VDJtools. CD4 versus CD8 sorting errors were corrected by removing sequences found in both subsets at a frequency ratio below 5:1. CDR3 nucleotide sequences shared between donor and recipient were removed because their origin could not be assigned. Alloreactive clones required at least 2-fold expansion over unstimulated cells and minimum CFSE-low frequency of 0.002% (template counts) or 0.001% (read counts). Clones were considered mappable if detected in sequenced pre-transplant spleen, lymph node, or MLR CFSE-low populations of the donor or recipient. The cumulative frequency of alloreactive clones was calculated as a percentage of all sequences, weighted by copy number. The clones in this table, taken by TCRdb from immuneACCESS, are in-frame only. Not every clone is retained; where verified, under half of the shortfall comes from an unresolved V gene, and the cause of the rest is unknown. V and J calls and clone size follow that table, whereas D and trimming were derived from the DNA. Counted in this sample were about 59,000 clones; approximately 94% of them appeared once. The top ten clones comprise around 0.4% of the sample.

The time point tag for this specimen amounts to: cells obtained before transplantation from donor or recipient. CD3+CD4+ and CD3+CD8+ populations were FACS-sorted from unstimulated pre-transplant donor and recipient cells taken from spleen or lymph nodes. V is cut by 3 bases and J by 9 bases, and the space between the germline ends is 18 bases. Reading the germline V gene (reference sequence) gives CDR1 GTSNPN and CDR2 SVGIG. The cysteine opens and the phenylalanine closes a CDR3 of 15 amino acids. The only DNA kept is the CDR3, 45 bases in frame from the first base. On this clone itself: The antigen it binds to is not known. Base-call qualities are not available, and no considerably larger clone is one nucleotide away.

This chain joins TRBV30 to TRBJ1-6; D gene: possibly TRBD1, on 5 matching bases. The TCR comes from a human donor who was the organ donor for an intestinal transplant. The material was unstimulated CD4+ T cells sorted from spleen or lymph node cells, obtained before transplant. The CDR3 sequence is CAWSPGGGFRSPLHF. The base sequence is TGTGCCTGGAGCCCCGGCGGGGGTTTCCGTTCACCCCTCCACTTT.